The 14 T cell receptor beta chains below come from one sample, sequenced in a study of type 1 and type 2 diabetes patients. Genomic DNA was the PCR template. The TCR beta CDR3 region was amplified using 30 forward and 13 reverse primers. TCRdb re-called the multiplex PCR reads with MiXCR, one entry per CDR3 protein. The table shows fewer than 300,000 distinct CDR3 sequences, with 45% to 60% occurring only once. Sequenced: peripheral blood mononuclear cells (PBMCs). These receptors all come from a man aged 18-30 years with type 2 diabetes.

CDR3: CASSGPGPTTGSEAFF. The DNA for the CDR3 is TGCGCCAGCAGTGGACCGGGGCCGACGACTGGGTCTGAAGCTTTCTTT. The gene calls are TRBV10-1 and TRBJ1-1, with D tentatively TRBD1 (5 bases). The V gene lost 4 bases and the J gene lost 6 bases, with 21 bases spanning the gap. Germline assignment: CDR1 WNHNN and CDR2 SYGVQD (reference sequence). The CDR3 loop spans 16 amino acids.

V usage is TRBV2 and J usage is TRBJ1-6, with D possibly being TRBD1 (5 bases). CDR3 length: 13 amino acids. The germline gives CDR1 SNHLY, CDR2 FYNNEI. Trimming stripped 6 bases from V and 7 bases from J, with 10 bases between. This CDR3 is CASRRGRNSPLHF. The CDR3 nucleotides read TGTGCCAGCAGGCGGGGGAGGAATTCACCCCTCCACTTT. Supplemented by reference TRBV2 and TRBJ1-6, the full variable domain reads EPEVTQTPSHQVTQMGQEVILRCVPISNHLYFYWYRQILGQKVEFLVSFYNNEISEKSEIFDDQFSVERPDGSNFTLKIRSTKLEDSAMYFCASRRGRNSPLHFGNGTRLTVT.

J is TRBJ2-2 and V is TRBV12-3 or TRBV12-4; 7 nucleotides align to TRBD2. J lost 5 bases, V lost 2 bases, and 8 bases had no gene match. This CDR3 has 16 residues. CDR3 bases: TGTGCCAGCAGTTTACGTGGCGGGGGAGTTACCGGGGAGCTGTTTTTT. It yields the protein CASSLRGGGVTGELFF.

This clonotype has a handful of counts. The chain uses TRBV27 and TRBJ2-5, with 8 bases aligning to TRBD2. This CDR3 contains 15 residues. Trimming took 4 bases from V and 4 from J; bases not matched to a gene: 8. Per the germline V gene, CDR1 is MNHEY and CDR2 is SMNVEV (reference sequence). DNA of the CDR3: TGTGCCAGCAGTTCACCTCGGGGGGGCAGAGAGACCCAGTACTTC. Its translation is CASSSPRGGRETQYF.

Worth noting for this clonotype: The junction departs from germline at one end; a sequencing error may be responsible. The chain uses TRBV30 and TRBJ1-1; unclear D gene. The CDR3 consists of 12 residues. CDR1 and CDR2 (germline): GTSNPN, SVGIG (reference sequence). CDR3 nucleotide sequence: TGTGCCTGGAGTGTACTGCGCACTCAAGCTTTCTTT. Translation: CAWSVLRTQAFF.

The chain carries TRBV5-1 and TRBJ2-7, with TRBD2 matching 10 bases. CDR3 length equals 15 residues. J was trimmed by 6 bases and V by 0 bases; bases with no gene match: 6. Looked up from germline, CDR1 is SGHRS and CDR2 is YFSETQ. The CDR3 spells CASSLDTGTSVEQYF. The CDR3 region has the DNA TGCGCCAGCAGCTTGGATACCGGGACTAGCGTCGAGCAGTACTTC.

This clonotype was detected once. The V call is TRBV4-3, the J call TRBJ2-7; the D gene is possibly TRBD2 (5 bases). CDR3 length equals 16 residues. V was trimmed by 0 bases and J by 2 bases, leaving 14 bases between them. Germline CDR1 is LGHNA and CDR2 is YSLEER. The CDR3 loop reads CASSQDLRVRAYEQYF. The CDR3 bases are TGCGCCAGCAGCCAAGATCTAAGGGTGAGGGCCTACGAGCAGTACTTC.

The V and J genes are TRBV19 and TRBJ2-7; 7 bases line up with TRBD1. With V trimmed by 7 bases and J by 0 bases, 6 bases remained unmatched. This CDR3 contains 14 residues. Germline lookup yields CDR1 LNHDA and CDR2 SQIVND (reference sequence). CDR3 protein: CASKQTGSSYEQYF. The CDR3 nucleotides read TGTGCCAGTAAGCAGACAGGGAGCTCCTACGAGCAGTACTTC.

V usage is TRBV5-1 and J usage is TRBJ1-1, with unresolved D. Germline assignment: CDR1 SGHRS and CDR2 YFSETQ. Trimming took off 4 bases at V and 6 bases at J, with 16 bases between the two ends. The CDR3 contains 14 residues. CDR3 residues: CASSPVAGTPEAFF. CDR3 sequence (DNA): TGCGCCAGCAGCCCCGTCGCCGGTACCCCTGAAGCTTTCTTT.

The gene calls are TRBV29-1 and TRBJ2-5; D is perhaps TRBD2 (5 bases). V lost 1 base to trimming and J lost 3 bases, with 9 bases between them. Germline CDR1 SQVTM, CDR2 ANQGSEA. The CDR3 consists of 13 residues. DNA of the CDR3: TGCAGCGTTGAAGTGGGGAGTAAAGAGACCCAGTACTTC. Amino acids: CSVEVGSKETQYF.

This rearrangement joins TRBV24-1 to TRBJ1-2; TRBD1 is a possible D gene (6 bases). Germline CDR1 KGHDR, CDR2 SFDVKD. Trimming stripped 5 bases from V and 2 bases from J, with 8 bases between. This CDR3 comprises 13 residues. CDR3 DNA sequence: TGTGCCACCAGTGGAGGGGGAAACTATGGCTACACCTTC. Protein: CATSGGGNYGYTF.

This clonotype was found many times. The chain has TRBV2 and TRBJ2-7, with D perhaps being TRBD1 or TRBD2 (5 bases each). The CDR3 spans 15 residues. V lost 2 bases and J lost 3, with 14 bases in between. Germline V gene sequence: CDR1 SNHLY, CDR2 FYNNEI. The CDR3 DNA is TGTGCCAGCAGTGAATCGGGACCGGGCATCTACGAGCAGTACTTC. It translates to CASSESGPGIYEQYF.

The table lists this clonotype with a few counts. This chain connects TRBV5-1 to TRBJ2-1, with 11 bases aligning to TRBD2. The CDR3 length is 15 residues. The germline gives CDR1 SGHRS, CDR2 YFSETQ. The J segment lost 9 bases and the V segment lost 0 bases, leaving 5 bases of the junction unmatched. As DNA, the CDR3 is TGCGCCAGCAGCTTGGTACTAGCGGGAGCGGGTGAGCAGTTCTTC. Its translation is CASSLVLAGAGEQFF.

The CDR3 bases are TGTGCCACCAGCCTGGGCAGGGAGGGAGAGACCCAGTACTTC. Its translation is CATSLGREGETQYF. J is TRBJ2-5 and V is TRBV15, with 7 bases identical to TRBD2. CDR3 length equals 14 residues. V trimming: 5 bases; J trimming: 4 bases; junction bases outside the gene matches: 7. Looked up from germline, CDR1 is LNHNV and CDR2 is YYDKDF (reference sequence).